This passage covers 8 T cell receptor beta chains from one sample sequenced in a study of T cells in Graves' hyperthyroidism and ophthalmopathy. The CDR3 regions of TCR beta were amplified from RNA transcripts. The HTBI primer set served for first-round RT-PCR of the TCR CDR3. TCRdb re-called the multiplex PCR reads through MiXCR, storing one row per CDR3 protein. The repertoire holds hundreds of thousands of distinct CDR3 sequences, around 15% seen once, with around 3.3% in the top ten. Sequenced sample: blood. Receptors originate from a woman aged 40 to 50 with Graves' ophthalmopathy.

A few counts support this clonotype. This rearrangement joins TRBV6-5 to TRBJ1-2; no firm D call. The germline V gene encodes CDR1 MNHEY and CDR2 SVGAGI. The CDR3 sequence is 14 residues long. Trimming shortened V by 4 bases and J by 2 bases, and 11 bases separated the two germline ends. CDR3 DNA sequence: TGTGCCAGCAGTTTTTCCCACAGAAACTATGGCTACACCTTC. It specifies CASSFSHRNYGYTF.

For this clonotype: It may be a read error: a sequence one base away is much more abundant. The chain couples TRBV11-3 to TRBJ2-5, with 11 bases lining up with TRBD1. Germline V gene sequence: CDR1 SGHNT, CDR2 YENEEA. CDR3 size: 15 residues. Here the CDR3 DNA reads TGTACCAGCAGCTTAGGACAGGGGGCTCAAGAGACCCAGTACTTC. Translated, it gives CTSSLGQGAQETQYF.

Ten or more counts support this clonotype. The CDR3 loop reads CASSLDRLGNSPLHF. As DNA, the CDR3 is TGCGCCAGCAGCTTGGACCGCCTAGGGAATTCACCCCTCCACTTT. The rearrangement joins TRBV5-1 to TRBJ1-6; D uncertain. CDR1 and CDR2 (germline): SGHRS, YFSETQ. Trimming removed 0 bases from V and 7 bases from J, with 11 bases in between. CDR3 size: 15 residues. Full variable domain (rest looked up from reference TRBV5-1 and TRBJ1-6): KAGVTQTPRYLIKTRGQQVTLSCSPISGHRSVSWYQQTPGQGLQFLFEYFSETQRNKGNFPGRFSGRQFSNSRSEMNVSTLELGDSALYLCASSLDRLGNSPLHFGNGTRLTVT.

This clonotype turned up a few times. The genes are TRBV30 and TRBJ2-2; no definite D call. Germline V lookup: CDR1 GTSNPN, CDR2 SVGIG (reference sequence). Trimming took 3 bases from V and 6 from J, leaving 14 bases between them. The CDR3 sequence is 14 residues long. The CDR3, as DNA: TGTGCCTGGAGACGATCTCTTTCGTCCGGGGAGCTGTTTTTT. It is translated as CAWRRSLSSGELFF.

The chain employs TRBV20-1 and TRBJ2-5; maybe TRBD2 (6 bases). Trimming took off 5 bases at V and 2 bases at J, with 21 bases between the two ends. The CDR3 is made up of 16 amino acids. Germline assignment: CDR1 DFQATT and CDR2 SNEGSKA (reference sequence). CDR3 protein: CSAPPSRRGWQETQYF. The CDR3 coding sequence is TGCAGTGCTCCCCCCTCCCGGCGGGGATGGCAAGAGACCCAGTACTTC.

The CDR3 spells CSARWQTTGELFF. Written as DNA, the CDR3 is TGCAGTGCTAGGTGGCAGACCACCGGGGAGCTGTTTTTT. The chain joins TRBV20-1 to TRBJ2-2, with D unclear. V was pared by 3 bases and J by 4 bases, with 9 bases between. The CDR3 is made up of 13 amino acids. Germline V gene lookup returns CDR1 DFQATT and CDR2 SNEGSKA (reference sequence).

The rearrangement joins TRBV6-5 to TRBJ2-1; 11 bases are a match to TRBD2. Per the germline V gene, CDR1 is MNHEY and CDR2 is SVGAGI. CDR3 length equals 18 residues. Unmatched junction bases numbered 12, after V lost 0 bases and J lost 8 bases. CDR3 sequence: CASSYSRVAGGAGDEQFF. CDR3 nucleotide sequence: TGTGCCAGCAGTTACTCGAGGGTAGCGGGGGGGGCGGGAGATGAGCAGTTCTTC.

The V call is TRBV11-1, the J call TRBJ2-7; 11 positions agree with TRBD2. Germline V gene data show CDR1 as SGHAT and CDR2 as FQDESV (reference sequence). V trimming: 5 bases; J trimming: 1 base; junction bases outside the gene matches: 7. This CDR3 comprises 16 residues. The CDR3 DNA sequence: TGTGCCAGCAGCGCCCTAGGGACTAGCGGTTCCTACGAGCAGTACTTC. The encoded protein is CASSALGTSGSYEQYF.